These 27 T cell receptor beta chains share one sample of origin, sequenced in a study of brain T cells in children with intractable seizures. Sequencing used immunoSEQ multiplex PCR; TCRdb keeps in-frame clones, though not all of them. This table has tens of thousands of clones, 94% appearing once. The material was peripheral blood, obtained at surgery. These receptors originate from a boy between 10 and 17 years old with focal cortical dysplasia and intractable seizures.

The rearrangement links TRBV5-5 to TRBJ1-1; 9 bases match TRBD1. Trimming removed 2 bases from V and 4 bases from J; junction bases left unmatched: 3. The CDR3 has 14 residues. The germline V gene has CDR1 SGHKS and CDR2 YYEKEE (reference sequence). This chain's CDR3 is CASSLTGGLTEAFF. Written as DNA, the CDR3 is TGTGCCAGCAGCTTAACAGGGGGCCTCACTGAAGCTTTCTTT. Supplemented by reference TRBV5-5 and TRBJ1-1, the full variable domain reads DAGVTQSPTHLIKTRGQQVTLRCSPISGHKSVSWYQQVLGQGPQFIFQYYEKEERGRGNFPDRFSARQFPNYSSELNVNALLLGDSALYLCASSLTGGLTEAFFGQGTRLTVV.

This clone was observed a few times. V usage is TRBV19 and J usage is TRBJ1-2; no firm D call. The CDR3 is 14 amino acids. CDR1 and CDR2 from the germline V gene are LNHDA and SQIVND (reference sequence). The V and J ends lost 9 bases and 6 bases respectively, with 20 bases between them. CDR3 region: CASHPEGESNGYTF. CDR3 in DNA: TGTGCCAGCCACCCCGAAGGAGAGAGCAATGGCTACACCTTC.

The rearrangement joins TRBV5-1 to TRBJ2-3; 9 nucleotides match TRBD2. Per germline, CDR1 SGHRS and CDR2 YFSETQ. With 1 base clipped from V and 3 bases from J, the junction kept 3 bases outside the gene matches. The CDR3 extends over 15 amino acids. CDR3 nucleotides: TGCGCCAGCAGCTTGAATAGCGGGGGAACAGATACGCAGTATTTT. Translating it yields CASSLNSGGTDTQYF.

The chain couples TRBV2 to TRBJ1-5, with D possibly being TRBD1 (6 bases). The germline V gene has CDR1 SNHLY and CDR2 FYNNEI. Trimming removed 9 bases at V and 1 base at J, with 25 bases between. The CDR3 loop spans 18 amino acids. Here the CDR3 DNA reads TGTGCCAGTCGCGGGGGGAACAGGGTGAGGGTAAGCAATCAGCCCCAGCATTTT. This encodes CASRGGNRVRVSNQPQHF.

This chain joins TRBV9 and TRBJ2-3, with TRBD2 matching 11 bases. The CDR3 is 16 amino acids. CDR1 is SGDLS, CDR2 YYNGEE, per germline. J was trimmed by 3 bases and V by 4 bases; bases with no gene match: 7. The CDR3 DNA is TGTGCCAGCAGCCCATCTAGCGGGGGGACAACAGATACGCAGTATTTT. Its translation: CASSPSSGGTTDTQYF.

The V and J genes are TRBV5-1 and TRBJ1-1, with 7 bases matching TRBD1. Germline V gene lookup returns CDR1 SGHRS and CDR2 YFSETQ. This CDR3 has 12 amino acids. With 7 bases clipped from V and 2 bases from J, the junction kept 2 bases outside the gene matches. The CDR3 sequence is CASGQENTEAFF. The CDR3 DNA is TGCGCCAGCGGACAGGAAAACACTGAAGCTTTCTTT.

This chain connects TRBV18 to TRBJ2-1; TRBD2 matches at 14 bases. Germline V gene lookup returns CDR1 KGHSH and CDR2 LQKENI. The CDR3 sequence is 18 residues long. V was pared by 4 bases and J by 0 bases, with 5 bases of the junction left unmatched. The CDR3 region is CASSLGLAGAGSYNEQFF. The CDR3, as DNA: TGTGCCAGCTCACTGGGACTAGCGGGAGCGGGCTCCTACAATGAGCAGTTCTTC.

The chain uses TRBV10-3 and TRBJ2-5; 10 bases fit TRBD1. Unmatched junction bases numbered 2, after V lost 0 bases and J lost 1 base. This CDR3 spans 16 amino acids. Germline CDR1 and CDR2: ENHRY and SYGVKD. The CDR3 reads CAISESGTGAQETQYF. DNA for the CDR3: TGTGCCATCAGTGAGTCGGGGACAGGGGCCCAAGAGACCCAGTACTTC.

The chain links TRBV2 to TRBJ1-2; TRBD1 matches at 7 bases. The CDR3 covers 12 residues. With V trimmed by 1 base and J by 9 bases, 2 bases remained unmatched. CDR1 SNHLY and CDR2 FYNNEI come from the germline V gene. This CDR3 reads CASSEEGQRYTF. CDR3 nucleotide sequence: TGTGCCAGCAGTGAAGAGGGACAGCGCTACACCTTC.

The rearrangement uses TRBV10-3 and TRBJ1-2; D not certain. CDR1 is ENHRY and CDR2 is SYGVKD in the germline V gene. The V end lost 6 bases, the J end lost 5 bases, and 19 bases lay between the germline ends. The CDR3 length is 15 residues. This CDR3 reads CAISGLSGISYGYTF. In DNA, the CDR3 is TGTGCCATCAGCGGACTTTCCGGGATTTCGTATGGCTACACCTTC.

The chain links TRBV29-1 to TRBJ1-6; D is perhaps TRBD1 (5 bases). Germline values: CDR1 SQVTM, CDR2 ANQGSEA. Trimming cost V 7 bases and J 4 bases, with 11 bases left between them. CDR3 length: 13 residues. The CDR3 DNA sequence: TGCAGCGCCGACAGACGATATAATTCACCCCTCCACTTT. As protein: CSADRRYNSPLHF. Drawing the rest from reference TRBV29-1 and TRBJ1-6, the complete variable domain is SAVISQKPSRDICQRGTSLTIQCQVDSQVTMMFWYRQQPGQSLTLIATANQGSEATYESGFVIDKFPISRPNLTFSTLTVSNMSPEDSSIYLCSADRRYNSPLHFGNGTRLTVT.

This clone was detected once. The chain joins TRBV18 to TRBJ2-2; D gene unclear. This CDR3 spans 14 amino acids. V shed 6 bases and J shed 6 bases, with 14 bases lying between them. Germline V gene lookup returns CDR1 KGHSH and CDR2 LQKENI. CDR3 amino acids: CASSQLAGAGELFF. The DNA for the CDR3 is TGTGCCAGCTCGCAATTAGCAGGCGCCGGGGAGCTGTTTTTT.

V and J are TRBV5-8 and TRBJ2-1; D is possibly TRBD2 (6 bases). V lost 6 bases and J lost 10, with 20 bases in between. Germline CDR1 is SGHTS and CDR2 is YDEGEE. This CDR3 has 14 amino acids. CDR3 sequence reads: CASNLGTPSREQFF. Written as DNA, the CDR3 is TGTGCCAGCAACCTCGGGACTCCATCTCGAGAGCAGTTCTTC.

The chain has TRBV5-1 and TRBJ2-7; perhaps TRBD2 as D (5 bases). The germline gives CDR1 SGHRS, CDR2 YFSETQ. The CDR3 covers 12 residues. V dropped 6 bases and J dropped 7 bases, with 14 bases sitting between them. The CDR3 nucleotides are TGCGCCAGCACCGGGGTTCGAATGGAGCAGTACTTC. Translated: CASTGVRMEQYF.

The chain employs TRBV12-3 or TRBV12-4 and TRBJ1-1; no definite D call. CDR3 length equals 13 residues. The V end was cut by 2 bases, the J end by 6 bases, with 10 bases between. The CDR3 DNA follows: TGTGCCAGCAGTTTAAAGGGTCAGGCTGAAGCTTTCTTT. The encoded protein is CASSLKGQAEAFF.

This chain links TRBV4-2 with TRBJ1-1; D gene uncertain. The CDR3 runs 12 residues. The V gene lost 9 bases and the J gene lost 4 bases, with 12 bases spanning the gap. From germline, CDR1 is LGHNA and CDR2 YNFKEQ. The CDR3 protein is CASQEAGTEAFF. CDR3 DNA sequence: TGTGCCAGTCAGGAGGCCGGCACTGAAGCTTTCTTT.

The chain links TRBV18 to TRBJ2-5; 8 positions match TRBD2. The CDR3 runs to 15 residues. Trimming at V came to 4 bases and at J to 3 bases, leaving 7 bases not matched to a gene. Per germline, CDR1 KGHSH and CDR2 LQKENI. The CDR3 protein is CASSRSAGGEETQYF. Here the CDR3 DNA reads TGTGCCAGCTCACGATCGGCGGGGGGTGAAGAGACCCAGTACTTC.

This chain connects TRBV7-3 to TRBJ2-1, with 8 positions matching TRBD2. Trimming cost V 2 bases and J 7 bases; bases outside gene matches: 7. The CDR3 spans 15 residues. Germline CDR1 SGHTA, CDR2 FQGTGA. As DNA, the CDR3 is TGTGCCAGCAGCTTAGGAATAGCGGGGTCAAATGAGCAGTTCTTC. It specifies CASSLGIAGSNEQFF.

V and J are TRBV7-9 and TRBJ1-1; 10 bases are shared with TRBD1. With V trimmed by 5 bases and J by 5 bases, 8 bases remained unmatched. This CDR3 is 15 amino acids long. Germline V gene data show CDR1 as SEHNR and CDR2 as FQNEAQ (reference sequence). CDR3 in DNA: TGTGCCAGCAGCCCAAAGGGGGGACAGGGGACTGAAGCTTTCTTT. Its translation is CASSPKGGQGTEAFF.

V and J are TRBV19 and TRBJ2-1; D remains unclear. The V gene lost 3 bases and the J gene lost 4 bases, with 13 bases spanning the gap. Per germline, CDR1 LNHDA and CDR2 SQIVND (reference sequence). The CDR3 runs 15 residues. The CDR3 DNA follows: TGTGCCAGTAGTATTGAAAGGGTTCCTTACAATGAGCAGTTCTTC. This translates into CASSIERVPYNEQFF.

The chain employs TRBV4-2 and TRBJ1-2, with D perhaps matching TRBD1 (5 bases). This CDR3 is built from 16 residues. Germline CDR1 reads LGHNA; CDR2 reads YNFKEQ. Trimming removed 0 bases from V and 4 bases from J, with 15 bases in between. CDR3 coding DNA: TGTGCCAGCAGCCAAGATACAGGCAGGCCCTCCTATGGCTACACCTTC. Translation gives CASSQDTGRPSYGYTF.

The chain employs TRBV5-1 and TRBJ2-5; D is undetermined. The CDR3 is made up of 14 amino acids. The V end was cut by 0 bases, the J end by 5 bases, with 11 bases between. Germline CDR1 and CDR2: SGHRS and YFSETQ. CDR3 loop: CASSLASPRETQYF. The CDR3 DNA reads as TGCGCCAGCAGCTTGGCCTCGCCTCGGGAGACCCAGTACTTC. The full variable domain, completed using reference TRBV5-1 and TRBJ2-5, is KAGVTQTPRYLIKTRGQQVTLSCSPISGHRSVSWYQQTPGQGLQFLFEYFSETQRNKGNFPGRFSGRQFSNSRSEMNVSTLELGDSALYLCASSLASPRETQYFGPGTRLLVL.

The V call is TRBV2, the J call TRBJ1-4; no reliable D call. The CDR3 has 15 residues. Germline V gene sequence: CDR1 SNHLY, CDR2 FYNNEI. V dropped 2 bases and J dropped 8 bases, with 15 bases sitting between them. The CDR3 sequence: CASSEKDGGWEKLFF. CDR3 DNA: TGTGCCAGCAGTGAAAAGGACGGTGGGTGGGAAAAACTGTTTTTT.

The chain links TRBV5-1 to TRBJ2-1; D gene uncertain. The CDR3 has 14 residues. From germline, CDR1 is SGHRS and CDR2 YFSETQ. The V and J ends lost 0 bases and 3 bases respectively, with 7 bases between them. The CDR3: CASSLGGYYNEQFF. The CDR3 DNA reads TGCGCCAGCAGCTTGGGGGGTTACTACAATGAGCAGTTCTTC.

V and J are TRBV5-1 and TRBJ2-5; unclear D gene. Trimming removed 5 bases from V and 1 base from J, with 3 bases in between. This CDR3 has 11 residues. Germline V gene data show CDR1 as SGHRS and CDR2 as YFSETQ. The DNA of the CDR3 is TGCGCCAGCAGGCGCCAAGAGACCCAGTACTTC. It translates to CASRRQETQYF. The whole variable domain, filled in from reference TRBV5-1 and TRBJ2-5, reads KAGVTQTPRYLIKTRGQQVTLSCSPISGHRSVSWYQQTPGQGLQFLFEYFSETQRNKGNFPGRFSGRQFSNSRSEMNVSTLELGDSALYLCASRRQETQYFGPGTRLLVL.

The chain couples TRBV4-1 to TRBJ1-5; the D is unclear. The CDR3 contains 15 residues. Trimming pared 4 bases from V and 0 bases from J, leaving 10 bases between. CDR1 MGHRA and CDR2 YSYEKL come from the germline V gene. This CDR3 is CASSLQFNSNQPQHF. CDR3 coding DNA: TGCGCCAGCAGCCTACAGTTCAATAGCAATCAGCCCCAGCATTTT.

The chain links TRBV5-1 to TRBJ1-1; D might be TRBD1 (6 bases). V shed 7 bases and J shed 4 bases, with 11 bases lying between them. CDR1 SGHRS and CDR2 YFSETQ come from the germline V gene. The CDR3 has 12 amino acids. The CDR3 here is CASGTGPTEAFF. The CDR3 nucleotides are TGCGCCAGCGGAACAGGGCCCACTGAAGCTTTCTTT.